These 27 T cell receptor beta chains originate from one sample sequenced in a study of OX40 agonist ivuxolimab in advanced cancers. Measured with immunoSEQ multiplex PCR; TCRdb has only the in-frame clones, and not every one. Among some 23,000 clones, 80% to 90% were seen once, and the ten largest hold about 15%. The source material was CD4+ or CD8+ T cells sorted from blood, sampled in a trial of the OX40 agonist ivuxolimab. The receptors come from an adult with an advanced solid tumor such as melanoma, head and neck, liver or kidney cancer.

In this sample, this clone turned up once. The J gene is TRBJ1-3, the V gene TRBV10-2; no definite D call. This CDR3 region has 15 residues. V was cut by 6 bases and J by 0 bases, with 12 bases left in between. CDR1 is WSHSY, CDR2 SAAADI, per germline. The CDR3 DNA sequence: TGCGCCAGCAGCCCGTACGCGTCCTCTGGAAACACCATATATTTT. This gives the protein CASSPYASSGNTIYF.

The J gene is TRBJ2-7, the V gene TRBV11-2; D possibly corresponds to TRBD1 (6 bases). The CDR3 has 16 amino acids. Germline-derived CDR1 and CDR2 are SGHAT and FQNNGV. The ends were cut back, 1 base at V and 2 bases at J, with 15 bases in the middle. The CDR3 region has the DNA TGTGCCAGCAGCTTAGCGGGGCAGGGGTTAGCCTACGAGCAGTACTTC. It translates to CASSLAGQGLAYEQYF.

V gene TRBV6-5 combines with J gene TRBJ2-3; the D is unclear. Germline V gene sequence: CDR1 MNHEY, CDR2 SVGAGI. The CDR3 loop spans 13 amino acids. V was cut by 0 bases and J by 6 bases, with 7 bases left in between. CDR3 nucleotide sequence: TGTGCCAGCAGTTACTCGATGGCGGATACGCAGTATTTT. It specifies CASSYSMADTQYF.

The gene calls are TRBV10-1 and TRBJ2-7; tentative D call: TRBD1 (6 bases). There are 13 residues in the CDR3. In germline, CDR1 is WNHNN, CDR2 SYGVQD (reference sequence). Trimming left V 5 bases short and J 3 bases short, with 11 bases between. The CDR3 here is CASSPGRGYEQYF. The CDR3 nucleotides read TGCGCCAGCAGTCCCGGCAGGGGCTACGAGCAGTACTTC.

The chain employs TRBV11-2 and TRBJ1-2; D is unclear. This CDR3 has 13 residues. Between the trimmed V and J ends, which lost 5 bases and 4 bases, there was a span of 11 bases. Germline V gene data show CDR1 as SGHAT and CDR2 as FQNNGV. DNA for the CDR3: TGTGCCAGCAGCAGCAGAAAGACCTATGGCTACACCTTC. It yields the protein CASSSRKTYGYTF.

This clone has just one count. This chain connects TRBV7-9 to TRBJ2-1; 7 nucleotides align to TRBD1. CDR3 size: 14 residues. In germline, CDR1 is SEHNR, CDR2 FQNEAQ (reference sequence). V lost 5 bases and J lost 3; bases outside the gene matches: 4. CDR3 protein: CASSHGQDYNEQFF. The CDR3 DNA reads TGTGCCAGCAGCCACGGACAGGACTACAATGAGCAGTTCTTC.

The chain employs TRBV6-5 and TRBJ1-5, with a possible D match to TRBD1 (6 bases). The CDR3 sequence is 15 residues long. V gave up 10 bases and J gave up 4 bases, with 20 bases separating them. CDR1 and CDR2 (germline): MNHEY, SVGAGI. The CDR3 spells CATWLQGDSNQPQHF. The CDR3 coding sequence is TGTGCCACTTGGCTACAGGGTGATAGTAATCAGCCCCAGCATTTT.

The chain couples TRBV11-3 to TRBJ2-7; D is unclear. The CDR3 is 13 amino acids. Germline CDR1 SGHNT, CDR2 YENEEA. With 3 bases removed from V and 3 bases from J, the gap between germline ends came to 9 bases. The CDR3 sequence: CASSFASGYEQYF. The CDR3 DNA follows: TGTGCCAGCAGCTTCGCGTCAGGCTACGAGCAGTACTTC.

The V and J genes are TRBV11-2 and TRBJ1-2; D may be TRBD1 (6 bases). V lost 1 base and J lost 8, with 8 bases in between. CDR1 is SGHAT, CDR2 FQNNGV, per germline. The CDR3 runs to 12 residues. CDR3 region: CASSLGGLGYTF. The CDR3 coding sequence is TGTGCCAGCAGCTTAGGGGGGCTCGGCTACACCTTC.

The V and J genes are TRBV4-3 and TRBJ2-3; TRBD1 aligns across 11 bases. The CDR3 totals 17 residues. Germline V gene sequence: CDR1 LGHNA, CDR2 YSLEER. Trimming removed 0 bases from V and 3 bases from J; junction bases left unmatched: 5. For the CDR3, the DNA is TGCGCCAGCAGCCAAGATAGGGGACAGGGGGGGACAGATACGCAGTATTTT. Residues: CASSQDRGQGGTDTQYF.

The chain has TRBV27 and TRBJ1-2; TRBD1 aligns across 8 bases. The V and J ends lost 7 bases and 4 bases, in that order; junction bases with no gene match: 20. CDR1 and CDR2 (germline): MNHEY, SMNVEV (reference sequence). The CDR3 covers 18 residues. DNA for the CDR3: TGTGCCAGCACCACTCTCAGGGGGCAAGGATATATTTCCTATGGCTACACCTTC. Translated, it gives CASTTLRGQGYISYGYTF.

The genes are TRBV6-5 and TRBJ2-7; no clear D. Trimming stripped 3 bases from V and 6 bases from J, with 12 bases between. The CDR3 covers 13 residues. Germline-derived CDR1 and CDR2 are MNHEY and SVGAGI. The CDR3, as DNA: TGTGCCAGCAGTTATACTAATGGCTTCGAGCAGTACTTC. Encoded protein: CASSYTNGFEQYF.

The chain's CDR3 is CASSLDSNEQFF. Written as DNA, the CDR3 is TGTGCCAGCAGCTTAGACAGCAATGAGCAGTTCTTC. This chain joins TRBV7-9 and TRBJ2-1; D not resolved. This CDR3 contains 12 residues. V lost 1 base, J lost 6 bases, and 4 bases lay in between. The germline V gene has CDR1 SEHNR and CDR2 FQNEAQ (reference sequence).

CDR3 DNA sequence: TGTGCCAGCAGCTTCCGGACAGGGGGCACAGATACGCAGTATTTT. This encodes CASSFRTGGTDTQYF. This sequence joins TRBV13 and TRBJ2-3; 9 nucleotides match TRBD1. Germline CDR1 reads PRHDT; CDR2 reads FYEKMQ (reference sequence). CDR3 size: 15 residues. The ends lost 3 bases at V and 1 base at J; junction bases unmatched: 2.

J is TRBJ2-5 and V is TRBV6-6; the D is unclear. V gave up 6 bases and J gave up 3 bases, with 11 bases separating them. CDR1 is MNHNY, CDR2 SVGAGI, per germline (reference sequence). This CDR3 is 13 amino acids long. The CDR3: CASSPTVEETQYF. CDR3 nucleotides: TGTGCCAGCAGCCCCACAGTTGAAGAGACCCAGTACTTC.

This chain joins TRBV19 and TRBJ1-2; unclear D gene. This CDR3 spans 12 amino acids. V was pared by 7 bases and J by 8 bases, with 14 bases between. The germline CDR1 and CDR2 sequences are LNHDA and SQIVND (reference sequence). The CDR3 loop is CASTVRHGGYTF. The CDR3 DNA sequence: TGTGCCAGTACTGTACGGCACGGAGGCTACACCTTC. Looking up the rest from reference TRBV19 and TRBJ1-2 gives the full variable domain: DGGITQSPKYLFRKEGQNVTLSCEQNLNHDAMYWYRQDPGQGLRLIYYSQIVNDFQKGDIAEGYSVSREKKESFPLTVTSAQKNPTAFYLCASTVRHGGYTFGSGTRLTVV.

This chain connects TRBV11-2 to TRBJ1-2; no definite D call. Deletions cut 0 bases from V and 3 bases from J, with 5 bases between. The CDR3 loop spans 13 amino acids. The V gene's germline CDR1 is SGHAT and CDR2 FQNNGV. Here the CDR3 DNA reads TGTGCCAGCAGCTTAGACACAGACTATGGCTACACCTTC. Translating gives CASSLDTDYGYTF.

As for this clone: At one of its ends the junction is not consistent with the germline gene, which may arise from a read error. This chain connects TRBV19 to TRBJ2-7, with D uncertain. This CDR3 is 11 amino acids long. Germline V gene sequence: CDR1 LNHDA, CDR2 SQIVND (reference sequence). The CDR3 sequence: CLFPVSYEQYF. CDR3 sequence (DNA): TGCCTGTTCCCGGTCTCCTACGAGCAGTACTTC.

Note on this clone: Germline is not matched at one junction end, which may reflect a read error. The CDR3 region has the DNA TGTGCCAGCAGACCTTACGGGGGGGTCCAAGACACCCAGTACTTC. This sequence encodes CASRPYGGVQDTQYF. The V gene is TRBV27, the J gene TRBJ2-5; 8 bases fit TRBD2. This CDR3 has 15 residues. The germline V gene encodes CDR1 MNHEY and CDR2 SMNVEV (reference sequence).

This sequence joins TRBV2 and TRBJ2-2; 10 bases line up with TRBD2. Germline V gene lookup returns CDR1 SNHLY and CDR2 FYNNEI. This CDR3 region has 16 residues. With 7 bases clipped from V and 4 bases from J, the junction kept 9 bases outside the gene matches. CDR3 coding DNA: TGTGCCAGCACGAGCGGGGGGGCCTGGGGCACCGGGGAGCTGTTTTTT. Its translation: CASTSGGAWGTGELFF.

This chain connects TRBV4-3 to TRBJ1-2; no clear D. The CDR3 extends over 15 amino acids. V lost 1 base to trimming and J lost 2 bases, with 11 bases between them. Germline CDR1 LGHNA, CDR2 YSLEER. For the CDR3, the DNA is TGCGCCAGCAGCCAAGTCCGAATAAAGAACTATGGCTACACCTTC. This gives the protein CASSQVRIKNYGYTF.

This clone was observed a handful of times. The chain links TRBV7-9 to TRBJ2-7, with TRBD1 matching over 10 bases. This CDR3 contains 14 residues. Germline loops: CDR1 SEHNR, CDR2 FQNEAQ (reference sequence). V dropped 5 bases and J dropped 5; count of bases not matched to a gene: 6. The CDR3 DNA reads TGTGCCAGCAGCACCGGGACAGGGGTGGACGAGCAGTACTTC. It codes for CASSTGTGVDEQYF.

The CDR3: CASSYEGQGGQPQHF. DNA of the CDR3: TGTGCCAGCAGTTACGAAGGGCAAGGGGGTCAGCCCCAGCATTTT. The rearrangement uses TRBV6-5 and TRBJ1-5; maybe TRBD1 (6 bases). Trimming stripped 2 bases from V and 6 bases from J, with 14 bases between. The length of the CDR3 is 15 residues. Germline V gene sequence: CDR1 MNHEY, CDR2 SVGAGI.

The chain has TRBV28 and TRBJ1-4; no reliable D call. The CDR3 is 17 residues long. Trimming took off 4 bases at V and 2 bases at J, with 17 bases between the two ends. Germline lookup yields CDR1 MDHEN and CDR2 SYDVKM. CDR3 bases: TGTGCCAGCAGTTCGCTCATGGACCCAACGACTAATGAAAAACTGTTTTTT. Protein product: CASSSLMDPTTNEKLFF.

This clone was picked up one time. This chain's CDR3 is CASSQGPRYEQYF. The CDR3 region has the DNA TGCGCCAGCAGCCAAGGCCCCCGCTACGAGCAGTACTTC. The V gene is TRBV4-3, the J gene TRBJ2-7; D gene uncertain. The CDR3 runs to 13 residues. Trimming cost V 1 base and J 3 bases, with 7 bases left between them. Germline CDR1 is LGHNA and CDR2 is YSLEER.

The chain couples TRBV7-9 to TRBJ2-4; D could derive from TRBD1 or TRBD2 (5 bases each). The V gene's germline CDR1 is SEHNR and CDR2 FQNEAQ (reference sequence). This CDR3 is 16 amino acids long. With 5 bases removed from V and 0 bases from J, the gap between germline ends came to 14 bases. The CDR3, as DNA: TGTGCCAGCAGCCCCCGGGACGGTCTAGCCAAAAACATTCAGTACTTC. It codes for CASSPRDGLAKNIQYF.

This clone was picked up one time. The chain carries TRBV13 and TRBJ2-7; D is ambiguous. With 5 bases removed from V and 2 bases from J, the gap between germline ends came to 10 bases. The CDR3 spans 13 residues. Per the germline V gene, CDR1 is PRHDT and CDR2 is FYEKMQ (reference sequence). CDR3 sequence: CASSEGQAYEQYF. CDR3 DNA sequence: TGTGCCAGCAGCGAAGGTCAGGCCTACGAGCAGTACTTC.